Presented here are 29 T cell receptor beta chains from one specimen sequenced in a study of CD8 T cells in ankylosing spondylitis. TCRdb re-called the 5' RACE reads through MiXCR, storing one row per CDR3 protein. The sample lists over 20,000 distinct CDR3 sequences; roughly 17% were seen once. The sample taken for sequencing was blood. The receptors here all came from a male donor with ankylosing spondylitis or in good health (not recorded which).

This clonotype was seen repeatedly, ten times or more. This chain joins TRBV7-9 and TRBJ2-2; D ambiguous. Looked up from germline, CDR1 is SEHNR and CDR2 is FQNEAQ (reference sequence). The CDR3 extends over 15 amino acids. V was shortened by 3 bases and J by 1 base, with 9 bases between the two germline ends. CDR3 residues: CASSFMAGNTGELFF. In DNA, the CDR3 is TGTGCCAGCAGCTTCATGGCAGGGAACACCGGGGAGCTGTTTTTT. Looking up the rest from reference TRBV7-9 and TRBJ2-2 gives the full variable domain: DTGVSQNPRHKITKRGQNVTFRCDPISEHNRLYWYRQTLGQGPEFLTYFQNEAQLEKSRLLSDRFSAERPKGSFSTLEIQRTEQGDSAMYLCASSFMAGNTGELFFGEGSRLTVL.

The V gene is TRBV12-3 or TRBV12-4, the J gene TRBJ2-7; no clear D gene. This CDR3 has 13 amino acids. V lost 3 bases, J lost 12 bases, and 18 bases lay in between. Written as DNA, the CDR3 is TGTGCCAGCAGTTTTAGCCTTATACAGTTGCGGTACTTC. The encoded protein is CASSFSLIQLRYF.

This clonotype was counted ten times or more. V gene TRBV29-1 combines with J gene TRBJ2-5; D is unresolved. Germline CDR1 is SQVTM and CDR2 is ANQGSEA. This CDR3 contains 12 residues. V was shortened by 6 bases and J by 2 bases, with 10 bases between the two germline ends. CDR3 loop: CSVVGSQETQYF. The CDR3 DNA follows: TGCAGCGTGGTGGGCAGTCAAGAGACCCAGTACTTC.

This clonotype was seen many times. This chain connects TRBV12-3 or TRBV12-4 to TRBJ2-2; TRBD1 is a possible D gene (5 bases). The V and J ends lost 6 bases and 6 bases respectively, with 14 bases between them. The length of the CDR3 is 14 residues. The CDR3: CASRRQGPAGELFF. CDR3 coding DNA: TGTGCCAGCAGACGCCAGGGTCCCGCCGGGGAGCTGTTTTTT.

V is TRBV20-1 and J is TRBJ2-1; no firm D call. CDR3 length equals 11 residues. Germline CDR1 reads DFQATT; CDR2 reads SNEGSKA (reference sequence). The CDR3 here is CRPTSGDEQFF. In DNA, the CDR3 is TGCAGACCGACCTCTGGGGATGAGCAGTTCTTC.

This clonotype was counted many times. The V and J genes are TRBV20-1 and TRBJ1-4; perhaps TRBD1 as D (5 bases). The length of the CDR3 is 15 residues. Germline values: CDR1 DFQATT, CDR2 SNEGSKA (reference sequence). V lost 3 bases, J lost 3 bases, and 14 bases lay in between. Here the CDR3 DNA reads TGCAGTGCTAGTGGCGGGGGGAGGGCTAATGAAAAACTGTTTTTT. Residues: CSASGGGRANEKLFF.

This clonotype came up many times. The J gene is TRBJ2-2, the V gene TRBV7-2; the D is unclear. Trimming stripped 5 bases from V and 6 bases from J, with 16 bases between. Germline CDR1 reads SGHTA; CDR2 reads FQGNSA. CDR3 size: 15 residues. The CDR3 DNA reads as TGTGCCAGCAGCCCTAGGGCCCTGACTGCCGGGGAGCTGTTTTTT. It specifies CASSPRALTAGELFF. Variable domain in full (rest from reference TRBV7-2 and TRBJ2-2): GAGVSQSPSNKVTEKGKDVELRCDPISGHTALYWYRQSLGQGLEFLIYFQGNSAPDKSGLPSDRFSAERTGGSVSTLTIQRTQQEDSAVYLCASSPRALTAGELFFGEGSRLTVL.

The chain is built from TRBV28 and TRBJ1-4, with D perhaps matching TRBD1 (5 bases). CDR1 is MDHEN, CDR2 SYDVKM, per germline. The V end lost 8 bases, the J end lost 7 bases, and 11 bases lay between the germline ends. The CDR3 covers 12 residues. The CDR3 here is CASSTGFEKLFF. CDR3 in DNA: TGTGCCAGCTCCACAGGTTTTGAAAAACTGTTTTTT.

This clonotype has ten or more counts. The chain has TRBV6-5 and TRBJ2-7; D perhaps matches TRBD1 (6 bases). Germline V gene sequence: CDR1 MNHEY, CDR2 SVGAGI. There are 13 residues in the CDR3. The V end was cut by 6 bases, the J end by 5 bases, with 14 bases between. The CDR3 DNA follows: TGTGCCAGCAGCTCCGGGACATATGACGAGCAGTACTTC. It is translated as CASSSGTYDEQYF.

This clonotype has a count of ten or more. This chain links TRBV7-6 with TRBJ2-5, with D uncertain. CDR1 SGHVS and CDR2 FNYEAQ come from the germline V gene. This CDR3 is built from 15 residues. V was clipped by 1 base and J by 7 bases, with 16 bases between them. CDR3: CASSLGLGREGTQYF. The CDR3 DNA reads TGTGCCAGCAGCTTAGGTCTGGGCCGTGAAGGGACCCAGTACTTC.

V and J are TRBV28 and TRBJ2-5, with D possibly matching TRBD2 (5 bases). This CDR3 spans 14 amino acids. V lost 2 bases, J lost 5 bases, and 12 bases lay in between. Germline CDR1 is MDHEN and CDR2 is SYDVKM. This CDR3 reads CASSLARGGETQYF. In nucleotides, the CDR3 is TGTGCCAGCAGTTTAGCCCGGGGTGGGGAGACCCAGTACTTC. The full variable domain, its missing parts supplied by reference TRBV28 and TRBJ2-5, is DVKVTQSSRYLVKRTGEKVFLECVQDMDHENMFWYRQDPGLGLRLIYFSYDVKMKEKGDIPEGYSVSREKKERFSLILESASTNQTSMYLCASSLARGGETQYFGPGTRLLVL.

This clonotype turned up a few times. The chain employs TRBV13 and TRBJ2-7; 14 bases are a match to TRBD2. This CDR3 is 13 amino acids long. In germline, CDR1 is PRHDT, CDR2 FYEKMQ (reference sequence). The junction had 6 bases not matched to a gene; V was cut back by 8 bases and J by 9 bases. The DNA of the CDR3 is TGTGCCAGCGCTGGACTAGCGGGGGGAGTGCAGTACTTC. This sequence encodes CASAGLAGGVQYF. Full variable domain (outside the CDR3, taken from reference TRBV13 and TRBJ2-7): AAGVIQSPRHLIKEKRETATLKCYPIPRHDTVYWYQQGPGQDPQFLISFYEKMQSDKGSIPDRFSAQQFSDYHSELNMSSLELGDSALYFCASAGLAGGVQYFGPGTRLTVT.

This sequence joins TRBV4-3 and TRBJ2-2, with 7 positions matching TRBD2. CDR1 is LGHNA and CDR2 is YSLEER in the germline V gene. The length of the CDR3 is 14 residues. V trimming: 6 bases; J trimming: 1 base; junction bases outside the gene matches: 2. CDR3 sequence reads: CASRGGVNTGELFF. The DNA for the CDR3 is TGCGCCAGCAGGGGGGGGGTGAACACCGGGGAGCTGTTTTTT.

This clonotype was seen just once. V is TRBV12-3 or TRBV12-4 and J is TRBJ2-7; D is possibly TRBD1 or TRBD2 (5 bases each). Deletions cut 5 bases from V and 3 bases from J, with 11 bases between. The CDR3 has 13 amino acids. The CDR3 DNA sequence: TGTGCCAGCAGTAGAGGGGTGGACTACGAGCAGTACTTC. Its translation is CASSRGVDYEQYF.

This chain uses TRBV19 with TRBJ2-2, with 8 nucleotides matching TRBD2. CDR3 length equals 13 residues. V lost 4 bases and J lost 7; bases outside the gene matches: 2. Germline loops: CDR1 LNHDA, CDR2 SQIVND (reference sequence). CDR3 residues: CASSTLAGGELFF. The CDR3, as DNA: TGTGCCAGTAGTACCCTAGCGGGCGGGGAGCTGTTTTTT.

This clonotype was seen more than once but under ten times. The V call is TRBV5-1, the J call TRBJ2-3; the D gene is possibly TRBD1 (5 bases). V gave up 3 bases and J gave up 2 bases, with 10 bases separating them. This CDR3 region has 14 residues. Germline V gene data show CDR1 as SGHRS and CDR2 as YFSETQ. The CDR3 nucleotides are TGCGCCAGCAGCTCGTTAGGGGCCACAGATACGCAGTATTTT. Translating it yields CASSSLGATDTQYF.

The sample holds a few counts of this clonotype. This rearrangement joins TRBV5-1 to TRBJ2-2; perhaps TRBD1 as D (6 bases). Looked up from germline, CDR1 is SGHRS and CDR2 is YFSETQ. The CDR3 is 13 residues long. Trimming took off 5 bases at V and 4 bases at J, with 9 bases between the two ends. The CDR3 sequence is CASRLGATGELFF. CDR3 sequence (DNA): TGCGCCAGCAGACTGGGGGCCACCGGGGAGCTGTTTTTT.

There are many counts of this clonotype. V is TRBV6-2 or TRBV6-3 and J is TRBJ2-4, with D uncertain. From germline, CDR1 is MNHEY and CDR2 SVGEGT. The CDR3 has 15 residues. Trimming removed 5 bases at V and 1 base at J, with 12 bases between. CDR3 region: CASSILGRAKNIQYF. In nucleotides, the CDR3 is TGTGCCAGCAGTATTTTAGGGCGGGCCAAAAACATTCAGTACTTC.

CDR3 protein: CASSPSSSGELFF. The CDR3 DNA reads TGTGCCAGCAGCCCGAGCTCCTCCGGGGAGCTGTTTTTT. This chain joins TRBV7-3 and TRBJ2-2; D not certain. Looked up from germline, CDR1 is SGHTA and CDR2 is FQGTGA. V was clipped by 5 bases and J by 6 bases, with 10 bases between them. The CDR3 sequence is 13 residues long.

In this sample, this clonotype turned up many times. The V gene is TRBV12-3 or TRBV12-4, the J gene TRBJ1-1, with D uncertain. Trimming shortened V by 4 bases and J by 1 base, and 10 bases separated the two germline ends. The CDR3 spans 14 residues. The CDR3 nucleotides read TGTGCCAGCAGTTATGGAACCTCGAACACTGAAGCTTTCTTT. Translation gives CASSYGTSNTEAFF.

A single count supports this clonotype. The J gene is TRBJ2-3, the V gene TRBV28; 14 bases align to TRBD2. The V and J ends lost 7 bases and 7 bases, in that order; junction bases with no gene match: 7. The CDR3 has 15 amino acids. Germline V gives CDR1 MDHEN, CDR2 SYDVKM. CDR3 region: CASNTGTSGRYTQYF. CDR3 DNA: TGTGCCAGCAATACCGGGACTAGCGGGAGATATACGCAGTATTTT.

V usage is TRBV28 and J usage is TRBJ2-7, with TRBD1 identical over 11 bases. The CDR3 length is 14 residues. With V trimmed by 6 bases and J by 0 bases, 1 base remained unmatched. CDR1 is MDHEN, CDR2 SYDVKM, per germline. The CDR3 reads CASRGTGGSYEQYF. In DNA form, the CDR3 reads TGTGCCAGCAGAGGGACAGGGGGCTCCTACGAGCAGTACTTC.

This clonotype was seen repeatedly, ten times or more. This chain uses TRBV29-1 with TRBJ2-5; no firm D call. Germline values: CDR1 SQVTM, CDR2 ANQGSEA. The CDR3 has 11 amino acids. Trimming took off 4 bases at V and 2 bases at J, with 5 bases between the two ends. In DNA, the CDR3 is TGCAGCGTTGTAGGGCAAGAGACCCAGTACTTC. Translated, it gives CSVVGQETQYF.

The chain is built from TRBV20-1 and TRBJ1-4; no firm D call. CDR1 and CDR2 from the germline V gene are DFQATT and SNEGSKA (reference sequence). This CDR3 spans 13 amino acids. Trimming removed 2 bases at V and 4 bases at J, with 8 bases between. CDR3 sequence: CSARNPDNEKLFF. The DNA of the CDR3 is TGCAGTGCTAGAAATCCCGATAATGAAAAACTGTTTTTT.

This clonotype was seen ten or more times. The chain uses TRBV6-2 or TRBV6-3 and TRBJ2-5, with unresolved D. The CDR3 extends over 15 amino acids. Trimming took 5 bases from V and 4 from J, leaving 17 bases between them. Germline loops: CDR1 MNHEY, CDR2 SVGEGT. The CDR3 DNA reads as TGTGCCAGCAGTCCTACTGATGGAAGGAGAGAGACCCAGTACTTC. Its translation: CASSPTDGRRETQYF.

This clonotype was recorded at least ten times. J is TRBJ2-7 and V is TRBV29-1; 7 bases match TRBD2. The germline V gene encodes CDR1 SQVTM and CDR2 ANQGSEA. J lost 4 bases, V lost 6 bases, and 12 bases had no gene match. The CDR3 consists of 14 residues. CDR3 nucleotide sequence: TGCAGCGTACGATTGGGACTAAGCGGGTACGAGCAGTACTTC. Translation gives CSVRLGLSGYEQYF.

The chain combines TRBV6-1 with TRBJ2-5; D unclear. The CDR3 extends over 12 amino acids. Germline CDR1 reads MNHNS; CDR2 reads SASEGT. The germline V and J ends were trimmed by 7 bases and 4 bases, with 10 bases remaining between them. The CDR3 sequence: CASILGRETQYF. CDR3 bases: TGTGCCAGCATCTTAGGGCGAGAGACCCAGTACTTC.

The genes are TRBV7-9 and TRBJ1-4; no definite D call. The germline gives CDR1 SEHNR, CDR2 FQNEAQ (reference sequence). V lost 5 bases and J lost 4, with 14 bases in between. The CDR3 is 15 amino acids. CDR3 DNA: TGTGCCAGCAGCGCATCAAGGAGACTTAATGAAAAACTGTTTTTT. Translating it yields CASSASRRLNEKLFF. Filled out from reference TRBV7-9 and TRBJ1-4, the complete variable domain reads DTGVSQNPRHKITKRGQNVTFRCDPISEHNRLYWYRQTLGQGPEFLTYFQNEAQLEKSRLLSDRFSAERPKGSFSTLEIQRTEQGDSAMYLCASSASRRLNEKLFFGSGTQLSVL.

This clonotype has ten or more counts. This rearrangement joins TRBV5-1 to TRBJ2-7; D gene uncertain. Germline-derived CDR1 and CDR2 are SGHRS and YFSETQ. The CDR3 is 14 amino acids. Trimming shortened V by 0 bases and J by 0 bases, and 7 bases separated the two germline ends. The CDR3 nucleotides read TGCGCCAGCAGCTTGGAGTGGAGCTCCTACGAGCAGTACTTC. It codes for CASSLEWSSYEQYF.